This entry concerns a single T cell receptor (beta chain). The data stem from a study of shared clonotypes between healthy human individuals. Method: immunoSEQ multiplex PCR; TCRdb's copy keeps in-frame clones and lacks some. The sample includes about 710,000 clones, about two thirds of them seen just once. CDR1 is MDHEN, CDR2 SYDVKM, per germline. V was clipped by 0 bases and J by 0 bases, with 8 bases between them. The CDR3 extends over 15 amino acids. The sample comprised memory CD4+ T cells sorted from blood. Subset described: CD45RA-negative fraction. The receptor was isolated from a woman younger than 45 in good health. This chain joins TRBV28 and TRBJ1-1; D perhaps matches TRBD1 (5 bases). The CDR3 region is CASSLWGLLNTEAFF. The DNA for the CDR3 is TGTGCCAGCAGTTTATGGGGACTCCTGAACACTGAAGCTTTCTTT. Full variable domain (outside the CDR3, taken from reference TRBV28 and TRBJ1-1): DVKVTQSSRYLVKRTGEKVFLECVQDMDHENMFWYRQDPGLGLRLIYFSYDVKMKEKGDIPEGYSVSREKKERFSLILESASTNQTSMYLCASSLWGLLNTEAFFGQGTRLTVV.